These 30 T cell receptor beta chains were sequenced from one sample in a study of shared clonotypes between healthy human individuals. The assay was immunoSEQ multiplex PCR, and TCRdb's table has in-frame clones only and misses some. This table holds 950,000 to 1,300,000 clones, approximately 72% found once. Sequences were obtained from memory CD4+ T cells sorted from blood. Documented subset: CD45RA-negative fraction. These receptors were collected from a man younger than 30 in good health.

The V call is TRBV10-2, the J call TRBJ2-2; D remains ambiguous. Looked up from germline, CDR1 is WSHSY and CDR2 is SAAADI. This CDR3 is 15 amino acids long. Trimming shortened V by 5 bases and J by 5 bases, and 15 bases separated the two germline ends. The CDR3 nucleotides are TGCGCCAGCAGTCCGGGTGAGGCTGGGACCGGGGAGCTGTTTTTT. Its protein product is CASSPGEAGTGELFF.

To note about this clone: The same CDR3 is also encoded by other DNA sequences in this sample. The chain employs TRBV9 and TRBJ1-5; 11 positions match TRBD1. CDR3 size: 15 residues. J was trimmed by 4 bases and V by 3 bases; bases with no gene match: 3. Germline V CDR1 and CDR2: SGDLS, YYNGEE. In DNA form, the CDR3 reads TGTGCCAGCAGCGCCGGACAGGGGGCAAATCAGCCCCAGCATTTT. Its translation: CASSAGQGANQPQHF.

This clone was seen a handful of times. V and J are TRBV12-5 and TRBJ1-1, with unresolved D. V dropped 2 bases and J dropped 1 base, with 5 bases sitting between them. CDR1 LGHNT and CDR2 FRNRAP come from the germline V gene. This CDR3 spans 13 amino acids. The CDR3 spells CASGLTANTEAFF. For the CDR3, the DNA is TGTGCTAGTGGTTTGACAGCGAACACTGAAGCTTTCTTT.

The CDR3 region is CASKRQGGVAQHF. CDR3 in DNA: TGTGCCAGCAAGCGGCAGGGTGGCGTGGCCCAGCATTTT. The chain links TRBV27 to TRBJ1-5; possibly TRBD1 for D (5 bases). The V and J ends lost 7 bases and 11 bases respectively, with 18 bases between them. Germline-derived CDR1 and CDR2 are MNHEY and SMNVEV (reference sequence). The length of the CDR3 is 13 residues.

Remarks on this clone: The sample carries other DNA sequences with the same CDR3. This CDR3 is CAISESYQETQYF. The CDR3 coding sequence is TGTGCCATCAGTGAGTCCTACCAAGAGACCCAGTACTTC. The rearrangement links TRBV10-3 to TRBJ2-5; D gene ambiguous. Germline V gene sequence: CDR1 ENHRY, CDR2 SYGVKD. The CDR3 has 13 amino acids. V lost 0 bases and J 0 bases, leaving 2 bases between the germline ends.

DNA for the CDR3: TGTGCCAGTACCAGATACAATGAGCAGTTCTTC. The encoded protein is CASTRYNEQFF. The V call is TRBV19, the J call TRBJ2-1; no reliable D call. Germline CDR1 is LNHDA and CDR2 is SQIVND (reference sequence). The CDR3 length is 11 residues. Trimming shortened V by 7 bases and J by 4 bases, and 5 bases separated the two germline ends.

This chain links TRBV5-5 with TRBJ2-2; TRBD1 agrees at 7 bases. CDR3 size: 13 residues. The junction had 2 bases not matched to a gene; V was cut back by 3 bases and J by 6 bases. The germline gives CDR1 SGHKS, CDR2 YYEKEE (reference sequence). The CDR3 bases are TGTGCCAGCAGCTCAGGGGGTCCCGGGGAGCTGTTTTTT. Its protein product is CASSSGGPGELFF.

The V call is TRBV11-3, the J call TRBJ2-7; D ambiguous. Looked up from germline, CDR1 is SGHNT and CDR2 is YENEEA. The CDR3 is made up of 10 amino acids. The V end lost 8 bases, the J end lost 2 bases, and 4 bases lay between the germline ends. In DNA, the CDR3 is TGTGCCAGCGGCCCCTACGAGCAGTACTTC. This translates into CASGPYEQYF.

As regards this clone: The sample contains more than one DNA sequence encoding this CDR3. The rearrangement uses TRBV18 and TRBJ1-1; no definite D call. CDR3 size: 13 residues. V shed 1 base and J shed 4 bases, with 7 bases lying between them. CDR1 and CDR2 from the germline V gene are KGHSH and LQKENI. The CDR3 reads CASSPREGTEAFF. In DNA, the CDR3 is TGTGCCAGCTCACCACGTGAAGGCACTGAAGCTTTCTTT.

Remarks on this clone: A much larger clone sits a single nucleotide away, making a read error possible. Other DNA sequences in the same sample also yield this CDR3. This chain uses TRBV27 with TRBJ2-7; 10 nucleotides line up with TRBD2. Germline V CDR1 and CDR2: MNHEY, SMNVEV (reference sequence). Trimming cost V 3 bases and J 6 bases; bases outside gene matches: 8. The CDR3 loop spans 15 amino acids. The CDR3 loop reads CASSLGLAGVSEQYF. Written as DNA, the CDR3 is TGTGCCAGCAGTTTGGGGCTAGCGGGAGTTAGCGAGCAGTACTTC.

The V and J genes are TRBV6-1 and TRBJ1-5; 8 nucleotides match TRBD1. The CDR3 runs 15 residues. CDR1 is MNHNS and CDR2 is SASEGT in the germline V gene. Trimming took 7 bases from V and 3 from J; bases not matched to a gene: 8. The DNA of the CDR3 is TGTGCCAGCAACCTAGACAGGGGCCTCAATCAGCCCCAGCATTTT. Protein product: CASNLDRGLNQPQHF.

Worth noting for this clone: Other DNA sequences of this sample code for an identical CDR3. The chain is built from TRBV11-2 and TRBJ2-7, with a tentative D call TRBD1 (5 bases). The germline V gene encodes CDR1 SGHAT and CDR2 FQNNGV. CDR3 length: 14 amino acids. V was trimmed by 1 base and J by 2 bases, leaving 9 bases between them. The CDR3, as DNA: TGTGCCAGCAGCTTAGGACAGTCGACCTACGAGCAGTACTTC. As protein: CASSLGQSTYEQYF.

The chain employs TRBV15 and TRBJ2-7; 7 bases line up with TRBD1. The CDR3 spans 15 residues. Germline V lookup: CDR1 LNHNV, CDR2 YYDKDF (reference sequence). The V gene end was trimmed by 0 bases and the J gene end by 2 bases; junction bases not matched to a gene: 4. The CDR3 sequence is CATSRDSGQTYEQYF. The CDR3 DNA follows: TGTGCCACCAGCAGAGATTCGGGACAGACCTACGAGCAGTACTTC.

J is TRBJ1-3 and V is TRBV7-9, with D perhaps TRBD1 (5 bases). This CDR3 has 19 residues. The V and J ends lost 6 bases and 3 bases respectively, with 27 bases between them. Germline V gene data show CDR1 as SEHNR and CDR2 as FQNEAQ (reference sequence). CDR3 residues: CASREMGRQLPGNGNTIYF. CDR3 coding DNA: TGTGCCAGCAGAGAGATGGGAAGACAGCTACCGGGGAATGGAAACACCATATATTTT.

The chain links TRBV5-1 to TRBJ1-2; 10 bases agree with TRBD1. The CDR3 is 13 residues long. Trimming cost V 4 bases and J 6 bases; bases outside gene matches: 3. CDR1 is SGHRS and CDR2 is YFSETQ in the germline V gene. The CDR3 sequence is CASSHGQGDGYTF. The CDR3 DNA reads TGCGCCAGCAGCCACGGACAGGGGGATGGCTACACCTTC.

The chain uses TRBV6-1 and TRBJ1-4; 11 bases fit TRBD1. The CDR3 is 17 residues long. Germline CDR1 reads MNHNS; CDR2 reads SASEGT. V shed 2 bases and J 0 bases; nucleotides not matched to a gene: 2. The CDR3, as DNA: TGTGCCAGCAGTGAAAAGGGACAGGGGGCAACTAATGAAAAACTGTTTTTT. It yields the protein CASSEKGQGATNEKLFF.

In its sample, this clone was seen once. J is TRBJ2-2 and V is TRBV9; maybe TRBD2 (5 bases). This CDR3 spans 13 amino acids. CDR1 and CDR2 (germline): SGDLS, YYNGEE. V was cut by 3 bases and J by 7 bases, with 10 bases left in between. The CDR3, as DNA: TGTGCCAGCAGCGACCGTCGGGGCGGGGAGCTGTTTTTT. Translating it yields CASSDRRGGELFF.

The gene calls are TRBV5-5 and TRBJ2-7, with D perhaps matching TRBD1 or TRBD2 (5 bases each). CDR3 length: 15 residues. Trimming left V 4 bases short and J 3 bases short, with 17 bases between. CDR1 and CDR2 (germline): SGHKS, YYEKEE (reference sequence). The CDR3, as DNA: TGTGCCAGCAGCAAAACCAGGGACCCAAGCTACGAGCAGTACTTC. Protein product: CASSKTRDPSYEQYF.

With respect to this clone: Other DNA sequences in the same sample also yield this CDR3. The chain links TRBV5-6 to TRBJ2-3; tentatively, D is TRBD1 (5 bases). V lost 1 base, J lost 3 bases, and 6 bases lay in between. From germline, CDR1 is SGHDT and CDR2 YYEEEE. The CDR3 loop spans 13 amino acids. CDR3 nucleotide sequence: TGTGCCAGCAGCTTGAAGGGGACAGATACGCAGTATTTT. It is translated as CASSLKGTDTQYF.

The chain employs TRBV7-3 and TRBJ2-2; possibly TRBD2 for D (5 bases). This CDR3 spans 15 amino acids. V lost 3 bases and J lost 0, with 8 bases in between. Looked up from germline, CDR1 is SGHTA and CDR2 is FQGTGA. As DNA, the CDR3 is TGTGCCAGCAGCTTGGGGAGAACGAACACCGGGGAGCTGTTTTTT. It is translated as CASSLGRTNTGELFF.

This chain connects TRBV15 to TRBJ2-7; D is uncertain. The CDR3 contains 15 residues. V was trimmed by 5 bases and J by 2 bases, leaving 16 bases between them. Germline-derived CDR1 and CDR2 are LNHNV and YYDKDF (reference sequence). The CDR3 DNA reads TGTGCCACCAGCCCCGGATGGAAAAGTACCTACGAGCAGTACTTC. Amino acid sequence: CATSPGWKSTYEQYF. The complete variable domain, with remaining parts taken from reference TRBV15 and TRBJ2-7, reads DAMVIQNPRYQVTQFGKPVTLSCSQTLNHNVMYWYQQKSSQAPKLLFHYYDKDFNNEADTPDNFQSRRPNTSFCFLDIRSPGLGDTAMYLCATSPGWKSTYEQYFGPGTRLTVT.

CDR3 in DNA: TGCAGCGCTGCACAGCCAGATACGCAGTATTTT. Amino acids: CSAAQPDTQYF. The chain employs TRBV29-1 and TRBJ2-3; D is unresolved. Trimming pared 7 bases from V and 4 bases from J, leaving 9 bases between. This CDR3 is 11 amino acids long. Germline values: CDR1 SQVTM, CDR2 ANQGSEA.

V is TRBV9 and J is TRBJ1-2; D unclear. This CDR3 contains 13 residues. The V end lost 4 bases, the J end lost 4 bases, and 11 bases lay between the germline ends. Germline-derived CDR1 and CDR2 are SGDLS and YYNGEE. The CDR3 DNA reads TGTGCCAGCAGCCCTAATGGTGGCTATGGCTACACCTTC. This gives the protein CASSPNGGYGYTF.

The J gene is TRBJ1-5, the V gene TRBV6-4; D unclear. The V gene lost 8 bases and the J gene lost 7 bases, with 12 bases spanning the gap. The length of the CDR3 is 12 residues. Germline CDR1 and CDR2: MRHNA and SNTAGT. CDR3 protein: CASQLIGQPQHF. Here the CDR3 DNA reads TGTGCCAGCCAGCTGATTGGGCAGCCCCAGCATTTT.

The chain uses TRBV18 and TRBJ2-3, with D possibly TRBD2 on 6 matching bases. Germline CDR1 and CDR2: KGHSH and LQKENI. V was pared by 2 bases and J by 0 bases, with 15 bases between. This CDR3 is built from 17 residues. This CDR3 is CASSPRRAGPSTDTQYF. In nucleotides, the CDR3 is TGTGCCAGCTCACCAAGGCGGGCGGGACCGAGCACAGATACGCAGTATTTT.

In this sample, this clone turned up many times. The V and J genes are TRBV11-2 and TRBJ1-1; tentative D call: TRBD1 (5 bases). CDR1 SGHAT and CDR2 FQNNGV come from the germline V gene. V was cut by 5 bases and J by 5 bases, with 15 bases left in between. The CDR3 runs to 14 residues. The CDR3 nucleotides are TGTGCCAGCAGCCACATGGTGGGGGGTACTGAAGCTTTCTTT. Residues: CASSHMVGGTEAFF. Full variable domain (remainder filled in from reference TRBV11-2 and TRBJ1-1): EAGVAQSPRYKIIEKRQSVAFWCNPISGHATLYWYQQILGQGPKLLIQFQNNGVVDDSQLPKDRFSAERLKGVDSTLKIQPAKLEDSAVYLCASSHMVGGTEAFFGQGTRLTVV.

The J gene is TRBJ2-5, the V gene TRBV7-9; the match to TRBD2 covers 7 bases. Per the germline V gene, CDR1 is SEHNR and CDR2 is FQNEAQ (reference sequence). The CDR3 consists of 15 residues. V was pared by 2 bases and J by 0 bases, with 3 bases of the junction left unmatched. CDR3 amino acids: CASSLRLAHQETQYF. The DNA for the CDR3 is TGTGCCAGCAGCTTAAGACTAGCCCACCAAGAGACCCAGTACTTC.

The chain joins TRBV18 to TRBJ1-1; TRBD1 aligns across 7 bases. Germline loops: CDR1 KGHSH, CDR2 LQKENI. The CDR3 sequence is 14 residues long. V trimming: 3 bases; J trimming: 4 bases; junction bases outside the gene matches: 5. CDR3 nucleotides: TGTGCCAGCTCACCCGACAGGGTTGCCACTGAAGCTTTCTTT. This encodes CASSPDRVATEAFF.

CDR3 in DNA: TGTGCCACCAGCAGAGATAAGGGAGGTACGCAGTATTTT. Residues: CATSRDKGGTQYF. The rearrangement joins TRBV15 to TRBJ2-3, with D perhaps matching TRBD2 (6 bases). Trimming stripped 0 bases from V and 8 bases from J, with 9 bases between. Germline CDR1 and CDR2: LNHNV and YYDKDF (reference sequence). The CDR3 sequence is 13 residues long.

Note on this clone: Other DNA sequences of this sample code for an identical CDR3. This chain connects TRBV28 to TRBJ2-3, with TRBD1 matching over 9 bases. This CDR3 region has 15 residues. CDR1 and CDR2 (germline): MDHEN, SYDVKM. J gave up 2 bases and V 5 bases, and 5 bases lay outside the gene matches. Here the CDR3 reads CASSVGTGSTDTQYF. The CDR3 nucleotides read TGTGCCAGCAGTGTCGGGACAGGGTCCACAGATACGCAGTATTTT.